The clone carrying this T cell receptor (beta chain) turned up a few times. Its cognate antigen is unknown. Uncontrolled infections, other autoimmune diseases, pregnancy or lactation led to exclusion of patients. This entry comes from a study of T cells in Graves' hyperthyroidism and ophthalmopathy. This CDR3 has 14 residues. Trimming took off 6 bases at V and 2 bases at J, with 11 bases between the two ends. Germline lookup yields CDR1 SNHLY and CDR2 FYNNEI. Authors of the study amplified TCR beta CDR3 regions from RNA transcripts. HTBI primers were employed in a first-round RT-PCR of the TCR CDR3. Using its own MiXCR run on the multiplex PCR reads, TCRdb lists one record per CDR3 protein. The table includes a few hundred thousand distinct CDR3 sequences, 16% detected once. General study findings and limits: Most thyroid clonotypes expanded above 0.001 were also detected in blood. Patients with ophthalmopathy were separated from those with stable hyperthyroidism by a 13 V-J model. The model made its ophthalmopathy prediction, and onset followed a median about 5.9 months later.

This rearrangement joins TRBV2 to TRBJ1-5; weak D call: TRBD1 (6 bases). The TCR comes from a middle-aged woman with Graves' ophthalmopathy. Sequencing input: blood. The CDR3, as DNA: TGTGCCAGCAGGAGGGGGGAAGGCAATCAGCCCCAGCATTTT. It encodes CASRRGEGNQPQHF.